Listed below are T cell receptor beta chains from one sample, sequenced in a study of T cells expressing NK-cell markers. TCRdb reworked the 5' RACE reads into one entry per CDR3 protein, no DNA. Its table lists about 150,000 distinct CDR3 sequences. Sequencing was done on a sample of blood T cells: a sorted CD56 or NKG2C T cell subset, CD4+ or CD8+ T cells, or bulk PBMC T cells (not recorded which). Receptors were obtained from a woman in her fifties or sixties in good health. The CDR3 runs from the conserved cysteine through the conserved F or W.

>TRBV28|TRBJ2-3
CASSKTGTSGRANTDTQYF
>TRBV27|TRBJ1-5
CASSLSGSFNQPQHF
>TRBV7-9|TRBJ2-3
CASSPAQDTTDTQYF
>TRBV20-1|TRBJ2-5
CSAQKDRGQETQYF
>TRBV10-2|TRBJ2-1
CASSAVLAERFNEQFF
>TRBV11-2|TRBJ2-7
CASSHEGGGLQYF
>TRBV19|TRBJ2-2
CASSLQYTGELFF
>TRBV4-1|TRBJ2-5
CASSQDTRFQETQYF
>TRBV6-1|TRBJ2-5
CASGATLGAQYF
>TRBV14|TRBJ2-1
CASSQGGTPGDEQFF
>TRBV4-1|TRBJ1-2
CASSPSPGLDSYGYTF
>TRBV3-1|TRBJ2-1
CASSQEVTVYNEQFF
>TRBV2|TRBJ1-1
CASSRVSPGPKAFF
>TRBV14|TRBJ2-7
CASTSGLNEQYF
>TRBV7-3|TRBJ2-1
CASSLSGDEQFF
>TRBV9|TRBJ2-1
CASSVEGGVYNEQFF